Described below is a single TCR beta chain sequence and its context. The data are from a study of blood T cell repertoires in COVID-19. CDR1 and CDR2 (germline): SGHRS, YFSETQ. Germline trimming cut 3 bases from V and 7 bases from J; bases unmatched to any gene: 4. The CDR3 consists of 14 residues. Assay used: immunoSEQ multiplex PCR; TCRdb lists only in-frame clones, some missing. The sample shows a few hundred thousand clones, approximately 88% of them seen only once. The receptor was derived from a woman between 18 and 29 years old who had recovered from COVID-19. The chain uses TRBV5-1 and TRBJ2-1; 10 bases are a match to TRBD2. Sequencing used PBMCs or T cells enriched from blood (not recorded which). CDR3 region: CASSSVSGRNEQFF. CDR3 sequence (DNA): TGCGCCAGCAGCTCAGTTAGCGGGAGGAATGAGCAGTTCTTC.